This T cell receptor (beta chain) is drawn from a study of shared clonotypes between healthy human individuals. Replicate sorted-subset PCRs were loaded with about 0.2 ug DNA, about 30,000 T cell genomes. The repertoire was sequenced with immunoSEQ multiplex PCR; TCRdb's copy has only in-frame clones and lacks some. The sample includes 500,000 to 550,000 clones, 90% to 96% of them seen just once. The origin of this receptor is a woman aged 25 to 39 in good health. Sequencing was done on a sample of naive CD4+ T cells sorted from blood. The subset here: CD45RA+ positively selected.

CDR3: CASSLARGGSYNEQFF. CDR3 DNA sequence: TGTGCCAGCAGCTTAGCGCGGGGCGGGTCCTACAATGAGCAGTTCTTC. The rearrangement uses TRBV7-9 and TRBJ2-1, with D tentatively TRBD2 (6 bases). The CDR3 length is 16 residues. V dropped 0 bases and J dropped 1 base, with 10 bases sitting between them. CDR1 SEHNR and CDR2 FQNEAQ come from the germline V gene (reference sequence). Variable domain in full (rest from reference TRBV7-9 and TRBJ2-1): DTGVSQNPRHKITKRGQNVTFRCDPISEHNRLYWYRQTLGQGPEFLTYFQNEAQLEKSRLLSDRFSAERPKGSFSTLEIQRTEQGDSAMYLCASSLARGGSYNEQFFGPGTRLTVL.